The next 10 T cell receptor beta chains were all read from a single sample in a study of T cell responses to AZD1222 COVID-19 vaccine. Produced via immunoSEQ multiplex PCR; TCRdb's table is partial and in-frame only. The sample has around 100,000 clones; roughly nine tenths are singletons. The sequences come from peripheral blood, collected on day 0 of AZD1222 vaccination. These receptors were obtained from an adult in good health.

This chain links TRBV27 with TRBJ2-7; D might be TRBD1 or TRBD2, each matching 6 bases. This CDR3 contains 15 residues. V lost 6 bases and J lost 2, with 17 bases in between. The V gene's germline CDR1 is MNHEY and CDR2 SMNVEV (reference sequence). The CDR3 DNA follows: TGTGCCAGCAGCCCCGTAGGGGGGAGGACCTACGAGCAGTACTTC. Translating it yields CASSPVGGRTYEQYF.

This CDR3 is CASSSGTEYTGELFF. CDR3 sequence (DNA): TGTGCCAGCAGCTCCGGGACAGAGTACACCGGGGAGCTGTTTTTT. The gene calls are TRBV7-6 and TRBJ2-2; 7 bases are a match to TRBD1. V gave up 4 bases and J gave up 3 bases; unmatched junction bases: 5. Germline CDR1 and CDR2: SGHVS and FNYEAQ. The CDR3 runs 15 residues.

The rearrangement links TRBV7-2 to TRBJ2-1; D might be TRBD1 (6 bases). In germline, CDR1 is SGHTA, CDR2 FQGNSA. The CDR3 runs 18 residues. Trimming removed 2 bases at V and 2 bases at J, with 19 bases between. CDR3 sequence reads: CASSLLQGRGFTYNEQFF. CDR3 sequence (DNA): TGTGCCAGCAGCTTATTACAAGGCAGGGGATTTACCTACAATGAGCAGTTCTTC.

This chain uses TRBV6-5 with TRBJ2-1; 9 bases fit TRBD1. V gave up 11 bases and J gave up 6 bases; unmatched junction bases: 14. Germline CDR1 and CDR2: MNHEY and SVGAGI. The CDR3 totals 15 residues. CDR3 loop: CAFLPTGGVRNEQFF. DNA of the CDR3: TGTGCCTTCCTTCCAACAGGGGGCGTGCGCAATGAGCAGTTCTTC.

The CDR3 spells CAISGPTWNTEAFF. The CDR3 nucleotides are TGTGCCATCAGTGGACCGACGTGGAACACTGAAGCTTTCTTT. The J gene is TRBJ1-1, the V gene TRBV10-3; D remains ambiguous. The CDR3 covers 14 residues. Germline V gene data show CDR1 as ENHRY and CDR2 as SYGVKD. The V end lost 4 bases, the J end lost 1 base, and 10 bases lay between the germline ends.

The chain is built from TRBV5-1 and TRBJ1-4; D ambiguous. With 0 bases removed from V and 3 bases from J, the gap between germline ends came to 15 bases. The germline V gene has CDR1 SGHRS and CDR2 YFSETQ. This CDR3 is built from 17 residues. The CDR3 protein is CASSLGPMQSANEKLFF. CDR3 DNA sequence: TGCGCCAGCAGCTTGGGGCCTATGCAGTCGGCTAATGAAAAACTGTTTTTT.

This clone was seen a few times. The V call is TRBV28, the J call TRBJ2-6, with 7 bases lining up with TRBD1. Trimming took 5 bases from V and 0 from J; bases not matched to a gene: 1. The CDR3 has 15 residues. CDR1 is MDHEN and CDR2 is SYDVKM in the germline V gene. The CDR3 loop is CASSRDSSGANVLTF. CDR3 nucleotide sequence: TGTGCCAGCAGTCGGGACAGCTCTGGGGCCAACGTCCTGACTTTC. The whole variable domain, remainder taken from reference TRBV28 and TRBJ2-6, is DVKVTQSSRYLVKRTGEKVFLECVQDMDHENMFWYRQDPGLGLRLIYFSYDVKMKEKGDIPEGYSVSREKKERFSLILESASTNQTSMYLCASSRDSSGANVLTFGAGSRLTVL.

This clone has just one count. This chain connects TRBV6-2 or TRBV6-3 to TRBJ1-4; D not resolved. Trimming removed 0 bases at V and 4 bases at J, with 18 bases between. Germline V gene lookup returns CDR1 MNHEY and CDR2 SVGEGT. The CDR3 loop spans 18 amino acids. CDR3 residues: CASSYSSKGPVDNEKLFF. CDR3 sequence (DNA): TGTGCCAGCAGTTACTCCTCAAAAGGGCCGGTGGATAATGAAAAACTGTTTTTT.

This clone was detected only once. V gene TRBV5-1 combines with J gene TRBJ2-7, with a possible D match to TRBD2 (6 bases). Per the germline V gene, CDR1 is SGHRS and CDR2 is YFSETQ. There are 15 residues in the CDR3. V gave up 4 bases and J gave up 0 bases, with 14 bases separating them. The CDR3 sequence: CASSGGAANSYEQYF. CDR3 in DNA: TGCGCCAGCAGCGGCGGGGCAGCGAACTCCTACGAGCAGTACTTC.

The J gene is TRBJ2-1, the V gene TRBV11-2; no definite D call. With 1 base removed from V and 0 bases from J, the gap between germline ends came to 7 bases. Germline lookup yields CDR1 SGHAT and CDR2 FQNNGV. The CDR3 runs 15 residues. CDR3 DNA sequence: TGTGCCAGCAGCTTAGCTAGGAGCTCCTACAATGAGCAGTTCTTC. Translation gives CASSLARSSYNEQFF.